These 32 T cell receptor beta chains came from one sample sequenced in a study of lymphopenia after photon versus proton radiotherapy. Assay used: immunoSEQ multiplex PCR; TCRdb lists only in-frame clones, some missing. The sample holds approximately 66,000 clones, around 86% seen once. The sequenced sample was peripheral blood, obtained from a patient treated with photon-based radiotherapy. The receptors were gathered from a man aged 35 to 55 with gastric cancer.

The genes are TRBV30 and TRBJ1-5; 10 bases fit TRBD1. Germline V gene data show CDR1 as GTSNPN and CDR2 as SVGIG (reference sequence). V shed 2 bases, J shed 7 bases, and the junction held 5 bases outside the gene matches. The CDR3 sequence is 14 residues long. CDR3 protein: CAWSLTGGEQPQHF. CDR3 bases: TGTGCCTGGAGTTTGACAGGGGGCGAGCAGCCCCAGCATTTT.

The chain is built from TRBV6-5 and TRBJ1-2, with D perhaps TRBD1 (5 bases). CDR3 size: 14 residues. With 5 bases removed from V and 4 bases from J, the gap between germline ends came to 14 bases. Germline lookup yields CDR1 MNHEY and CDR2 SVGAGI. CDR3 nucleotide sequence: TGTGCCAGCAGTCCTGGGGCAGGTGCCTATGGCTACACCTTC. Translation gives CASSPGAGAYGYTF.

The rearrangement uses TRBV2 and TRBJ2-7, with 11 bases lining up with TRBD1. Germline assignment: CDR1 SNHLY and CDR2 FYNNEI. The CDR3 runs to 15 residues. With V trimmed by 6 bases and J by 5 bases, 9 bases remained unmatched. In DNA, the CDR3 is TGTGCCAGCAGCCAAAGAGGACAGGGGGCCCACGAGCAGTACTTC. Translation gives CASSQRGQGAHEQYF.

The J gene is TRBJ1-4, the V gene TRBV19; the match to TRBD1 covers 9 bases. The germline CDR1 and CDR2 sequences are LNHDA and SQIVND (reference sequence). Trimming removed 7 bases from V and 8 bases from J; junction bases left unmatched: 20. The CDR3 loop spans 18 amino acids. This CDR3 is CASTSDRGSGRRGEKLFF. The CDR3 DNA is TGTGCCAGTACCTCGGACAGGGGCTCAGGTCGCCGTGGGGAAAAACTGTTTTTT.

The V gene is TRBV27, the J gene TRBJ2-7; maybe TRBD1 (6 bases). CDR1 is MNHEY and CDR2 is SMNVEV in the germline V gene (reference sequence). Trimming took 3 bases from V and 3 from J, leaving 9 bases between them. This CDR3 spans 13 amino acids. The CDR3 DNA sequence: TGTGCCAGCAGTTTGACAGGTATCTACGAGCAGTACTTC. Its protein product is CASSLTGIYEQYF.

The V gene is TRBV7-3, the J gene TRBJ2-5; the D gene is possibly TRBD1 (6 bases). Trimming took off 4 bases at V and 5 bases at J, with 17 bases between the two ends. Germline values: CDR1 SGHTA, CDR2 FQGTGA. This CDR3 is built from 15 residues. For the CDR3, the DNA is TGTGCCAGCAGCTCCCAACAGGGAAGATTGGAGACCCAGTACTTC. Translating it yields CASSSQQGRLETQYF.

The chain links TRBV11-2 to TRBJ1-3; D possibly corresponds to TRBD1 (6 bases). This CDR3 has 18 amino acids. V lost 2 bases, J lost 3 bases, and 20 bases lay in between. Per germline, CDR1 SGHAT and CDR2 FQNNGV. The CDR3 region has the DNA TGTGCCAGCAGCTTATCTCGGCAGGGGAGAAGACTTGGAAACACCATATATTTT. Translation: CASSLSRQGRRLGNTIYF. Full variable domain (remainder filled in from reference TRBV11-2 and TRBJ1-3): EAGVAQSPRYKIIEKRQSVAFWCNPISGHATLYWYQQILGQGPKLLIQFQNNGVVDDSQLPKDRFSAERLKGVDSTLKIQPAKLEDSAVYLCASSLSRQGRRLGNTIYFGEGSWLTVV.

The chain combines TRBV7-3 with TRBJ1-2; D not certain. The ends were cut back, 3 bases at V and 8 bases at J, with 13 bases in the middle. There are 13 residues in the CDR3. Per germline, CDR1 SGHTA and CDR2 FQGTGA. CDR3 residues: CASSFVDLRGYTF. The CDR3 DNA reads as TGTGCCAGCAGCTTCGTGGACCTTAGGGGCTACACCTTC.

The chain employs TRBV7-2 and TRBJ2-7; D is unclear. Per germline, CDR1 SGHTA and CDR2 FQGNSA. This CDR3 contains 12 residues. V was clipped by 1 base and J by 7 bases, with 8 bases between them. Here the CDR3 reads CASSLGSGEQYF. The DNA for the CDR3 is TGTGCCAGCAGCTTAGGGAGTGGAGAGCAGTACTTC.

The chain couples TRBV30 to TRBJ1-1; D is undetermined. Germline V CDR1 and CDR2: GTSNPN, SVGIG (reference sequence). CDR3 length: 11 amino acids. V was pared by 0 bases and J by 7 bases, with 6 bases between. As DNA, the CDR3 is TGTGCCTGGAGTGTACAAGGTGAAGCTTTCTTT. It specifies CAWSVQGEAFF.

The rearrangement joins TRBV2 to TRBJ1-2; tentative D call: TRBD1 (6 bases). Germline loops: CDR1 SNHLY, CDR2 FYNNEI. The CDR3 extends over 14 amino acids. Deletions cut 6 bases from V and 4 bases from J, with 15 bases between. CDR3 loop: CASRLNRVAYGYTF. Written as DNA, the CDR3 is TGTGCCAGCAGACTTAACAGGGTAGCCTATGGCTACACCTTC.

CDR3 residues: CASSQGAGGDEQYF. CDR3 DNA: TGCGCCAGCAGCCAAGGGGCAGGGGGGGACGAGCAGTACTTC. The genes are TRBV4-1 and TRBJ2-7; tentatively, D is TRBD1 or TRBD2 (7 bases each). The CDR3 has 14 residues. Germline CDR1 is MGHRA and CDR2 is YSYEKL. Between the trimmed V and J ends, which lost 1 base and 5 bases, there was a span of 12 bases.

This clone was seen a single time. The gene calls are TRBV10-3 and TRBJ2-5, with 7 positions matching TRBD2. This CDR3 comprises 14 residues. CDR1 is ENHRY and CDR2 is SYGVKD in the germline V gene. V trimming: 0 bases; J trimming: 2 bases; junction bases outside the gene matches: 0. The CDR3: CAISESSGQETQYF. For the CDR3, the DNA is TGTGCCATCAGTGAGTCTAGCGGGCAAGAGACCCAGTACTTC.

V gene TRBV7-2 combines with J gene TRBJ1-5; possibly TRBD1 for D (5 bases). The CDR3 has 13 amino acids. Trimming cost V 5 bases and J 4 bases, with 9 bases left between them. Germline lookup yields CDR1 SGHTA and CDR2 FQGNSA. CDR3 in DNA: TGTGCCAGCAGCCGGGGGATAAATCAGCCCCAGCATTTT. This gives the protein CASSRGINQPQHF. Together with reference TRBV7-2 and TRBJ1-5, the CDR3 gives the full variable domain: GAGVSQSPSNKVTEKGKDVELRCDPISGHTALYWYRQSLGQGLEFLIYFQGNSAPDKSGLPSDRFSAERTGGSVSTLTIQRTQQEDSAVYLCASSRGINQPQHFGDGTRLSIL.

The chain carries TRBV5-6 and TRBJ2-3; tentatively, D is TRBD1 or TRBD2 (6 bases each). The germline V gene has CDR1 SGHDT and CDR2 YYEEEE. The CDR3 has 14 amino acids. Trimming took off 3 bases at V and 0 bases at J, with 8 bases between the two ends. The CDR3 is CASSWGASTDTQYF. The DNA of the CDR3 is TGTGCCAGCAGCTGGGGGGCTAGCACAGATACGCAGTATTTT.

The rearrangement links TRBV7-6 to TRBJ1-2, with 7 bases lining up with TRBD1. Trimming cost V 5 bases and J 3 bases; bases outside gene matches: 6. The CDR3 runs to 14 residues. The V gene's germline CDR1 is SGHVS and CDR2 FNYEAQ. The CDR3 nucleotides read TGTGCCAGCAGCCCCACAGGGGCCTACTATGGCTACACCTTC. Protein sequence: CASSPTGAYYGYTF.

The rearrangement joins TRBV2 to TRBJ1-4; D is possibly TRBD1 (6 bases). V lost 6 bases to trimming and J lost 1 base, with 15 bases between them. This CDR3 contains 16 residues. The V gene's germline CDR1 is SNHLY and CDR2 FYNNEI. The CDR3: CASSVGTSGTNEKLFF. The DNA of the CDR3 is TGTGCCAGCAGCGTCGGGACATCCGGAACTAATGAAAAACTGTTTTTT.

The rearrangement uses TRBV6-6 and TRBJ1-5; TRBD1 agrees at 7 bases. CDR3 length: 14 residues. Per the germline V gene, CDR1 is MNHNY and CDR2 is SVGAGI (reference sequence). The V and J ends lost 5 bases and 1 base, in that order; junction bases with no gene match: 2. CDR3 sequence: CASSPGQSNQPQHF. The CDR3 region has the DNA TGTGCCAGCAGTCCGGGACAGAGCAATCAGCCCCAGCATTTT.

The chain links TRBV30 to TRBJ2-1; D remains unclear. Per the germline V gene, CDR1 is GTSNPN and CDR2 is SVGIG (reference sequence). Trimming pared 2 bases from V and 8 bases from J, leaving 7 bases between. The CDR3 has 11 residues. The CDR3 sequence: CAWSYSHEQFF. The CDR3 DNA reads as TGTGCCTGGAGTTACAGTCATGAGCAGTTCTTC.

V gene TRBV30 combines with J gene TRBJ2-3; D is possibly TRBD1 (6 bases). Between the trimmed V and J ends, which lost 5 bases and 4 bases, there was a span of 19 bases. Germline loops: CDR1 GTSNPN, CDR2 SVGIG (reference sequence). The CDR3 covers 15 residues. CDR3 amino acids: CAWDNREWRPDTQYF. The CDR3 DNA sequence: TGTGCCTGGGACAACAGGGAGTGGAGGCCAGATACGCAGTATTTT.

The V call is TRBV5-1, the J call TRBJ2-7; D gene unclear. The germline V gene has CDR1 SGHRS and CDR2 YFSETQ. V lost 0 bases and J 1 base, leaving 5 bases between the germline ends. The CDR3 has 13 amino acids. As DNA, the CDR3 is TGCGCCAGCAGCTTGGCAGCGTCCTACGAGCAGTACTTC. Translated, it gives CASSLAASYEQYF.

The rearrangement uses TRBV5-4 and TRBJ2-3; 8 bases line up with TRBD1. CDR1 is SGHNT, CDR2 YYREEE, per germline (reference sequence). The junction had 6 bases not matched to a gene; V was cut back by 0 bases and J by 6 bases. The CDR3 totals 15 residues. The DNA of the CDR3 is TGTGCCAGCAGCTTGGGCGGACAGGGCTCGGATACGCAGTATTTT. Translating it yields CASSLGGQGSDTQYF.

This chain links TRBV5-4 with TRBJ1-2, with D unresolved. Per germline, CDR1 SGHNT and CDR2 YYREEE (reference sequence). CDR3 length equals 13 residues. V lost 4 bases to trimming and J lost 10 bases, with 17 bases between them. The CDR3 loop is CASSPRPEADYTF. Written as DNA, the CDR3 is TGTGCCAGCAGCCCGAGGCCCGAGGCAGACTACACCTTC.

This chain uses TRBV7-6 with TRBJ2-1; D is ambiguous. V lost 1 base, J lost 0 bases, and 10 bases lay in between. CDR3 length: 16 residues. CDR1 is SGHVS and CDR2 is FNYEAQ in the germline V gene. CDR3 loop: CASSLGRGSSYNEQFF. The CDR3, as DNA: TGTGCCAGCAGCTTAGGGCGCGGATCCTCCTACAATGAGCAGTTCTTC.

The rearrangement joins TRBV15 to TRBJ1-4; D is uncertain. The CDR3 spans 12 residues. Germline assignment: CDR1 LNHNV and CDR2 YYDKDF (reference sequence). Trimming cost V 4 bases and J 3 bases, with 3 bases left between them. This CDR3 reads CATSTPNEKLFF. DNA of the CDR3: TGTGCCACCAGCACACCTAATGAAAAACTGTTTTTT.

V and J are TRBV19 and TRBJ2-5; D is unclear. Germline loops: CDR1 LNHDA, CDR2 SQIVND (reference sequence). This CDR3 region has 12 residues. V was cut by 5 bases and J by 1 base, with 5 bases left in between. DNA for the CDR3: TGTGCCAGTAGTGCAGCCCAAGAGACCCAGTACTTC. It translates to CASSAAQETQYF. The full variable domain, its missing parts supplied by reference TRBV19 and TRBJ2-5, is DGGITQSPKYLFRKEGQNVTLSCEQNLNHDAMYWYRQDPGQGLRLIYYSQIVNDFQKGDIAEGYSVSREKKESFPLTVTSAQKNPTAFYLCASSAAQETQYFGPGTRLLVL.

V and J are TRBV25-1 and TRBJ1-2, with D possibly being TRBD1 (6 bases). V lost 8 bases, J lost 8 bases, and 18 bases lay in between. This CDR3 region has 13 residues. Germline V gene data show CDR1 as MGHDK and CDR2 as SYGVNS. The CDR3 is CASSLGGARGYTF. The DNA for the CDR3 is TGTGCCAGCTCCCTGGGGGGGGCGCGAGGCTACACCTTC.

The V gene is TRBV12-5, the J gene TRBJ2-3; the match to TRBD2 covers 7 bases. The CDR3 runs 15 residues. Germline-derived CDR1 and CDR2 are LGHNT and FRNRAP. With V trimmed by 6 bases and J by 5 bases, 11 bases remained unmatched. CDR3: CASGKARLAEDTQYF. The CDR3 coding sequence is TGTGCTAGTGGGAAAGCCCGACTAGCAGAAGATACGCAGTATTTT.

The chain combines TRBV19 with TRBJ1-3; 7 bases map to TRBD1. J gave up 0 bases and V 6 bases, and 5 bases lay outside the gene matches. Looked up from germline, CDR1 is LNHDA and CDR2 is SQIVND (reference sequence). The CDR3 length is 15 residues. The CDR3 DNA follows: TGTGCCAGTAGCTTACAGGGGCCCTCTGGAAACACCATATATTTT. Residues: CASSLQGPSGNTIYF. Supplemented by reference TRBV19 and TRBJ1-3, the full variable domain reads DGGITQSPKYLFRKEGQNVTLSCEQNLNHDAMYWYRQDPGQGLRLIYYSQIVNDFQKGDIAEGYSVSREKKESFPLTVTSAQKNPTAFYLCASSLQGPSGNTIYFGEGSWLTVV.

This clone was observed a handful of times. J is TRBJ2-2 and V is TRBV7-2; tentatively, D is TRBD2 (5 bases). The CDR3 is 14 residues long. Germline assignment: CDR1 SGHTA and CDR2 FQGNSA. V was shortened by 5 bases and J by 4 bases, with 11 bases between the two germline ends. The CDR3 DNA reads as TGTGCCAGCAGCCCTCCCACTAGCACCGGGGAGCTGTTTTTT. Translating it yields CASSPPTSTGELFF.

The V and J genes are TRBV15 and TRBJ2-7; maybe TRBD2 (5 bases). Germline V gene lookup returns CDR1 LNHNV and CDR2 YYDKDF (reference sequence). This CDR3 region has 14 residues. Trimming removed 7 bases from V and 0 bases from J, with 13 bases in between. CDR3 bases: TGTGCCACCACTTCTTCGGGGAGCTCCTACGAGCAGTACTTC. The encoded protein is CATTSSGSSYEQYF.

This chain joins TRBV21-1 and TRBJ1-2. TRBV21-1 corresponds to a pseudogene. The CDR3 has 17 amino acids. CDR3 coding DNA: TGTGCCAGCAGCTTCCGGCATGGGAAATGGTCCAACTATGGCTACACCTTC. It specifies CASSFRHGKWSNYGYTF.